This T cell receptor (beta chain) was sequenced in a study of blood T cell repertoires in COVID-19. Whole-study context: The study drew acute and convalescent COVID-19 samples from the United States, Italy and Spain. From T cells, B-cell-depleted T cells, or PBMCs came the material, which was cDNA or gDNA.

Authors' data handling: The assay estimated nucleated cells by amplifying reference gene primers. TCRdb's table, derived via immunoSEQ multiplex PCR, lists solely in-frame clones and lacks some. V and J calls and clone size are copied from that table; D and trimming were computed from the DNA. The sample comprises 170,000 or so clones, approximately 86% of which are singletons, and about 7% rests with the top ten. The CDR3 consists of 14 residues. From germline, CDR1 is SNHLY and CDR2 FYNNEI. Trimming removed 6 bases at V and 7 bases at J, with 15 bases between. J is TRBJ1-4 and V is TRBV2, with D possibly being TRBD1 (6 bases). The receptor comes from a man aged 45-65 years with active or convalescent COVID-19. The sequencing input was peripheral blood. The CDR3 is CASSQGIVPEKLFF. In DNA form, the CDR3 reads TGTGCCAGCAGCCAGGGGATTGTACCTGAAAAACTGTTTTTT.